This T cell receptor (beta chain) originates from a study of T cell repertoires in cytomegalovirus infection. Looking at the study overall: The public TCR beta signatures pointed to both CMV infection and matching HLA type.

Using its own MiXCR run on the reads, TCRdb lists one record per CDR3 protein. The data contain around 290,000 distinct CDR3 sequences, roughly 23% of them singletons. Per the germline V gene, CDR1 is MDHEN and CDR2 is SYDVKM. The length of the CDR3 is 15 residues. Trimming removed 7 bases from V and 5 bases from J; junction bases left unmatched: 12. The sequencing sample was made of PBMCs. This receptor was identified in a human donor in good health (CMV status not recorded). Some clones in this sample may be carry-over from other donors' samples. V usage is TRBV28 and J usage is TRBJ2-5, with TRBD2 matching over 8 bases. In nucleotides, the CDR3 is TGTGCCAGCACTCGATCGGGGGGGGTCCGGGAGACCCAGTACTTC. This sequence encodes CASTRSGGVRETQYF.